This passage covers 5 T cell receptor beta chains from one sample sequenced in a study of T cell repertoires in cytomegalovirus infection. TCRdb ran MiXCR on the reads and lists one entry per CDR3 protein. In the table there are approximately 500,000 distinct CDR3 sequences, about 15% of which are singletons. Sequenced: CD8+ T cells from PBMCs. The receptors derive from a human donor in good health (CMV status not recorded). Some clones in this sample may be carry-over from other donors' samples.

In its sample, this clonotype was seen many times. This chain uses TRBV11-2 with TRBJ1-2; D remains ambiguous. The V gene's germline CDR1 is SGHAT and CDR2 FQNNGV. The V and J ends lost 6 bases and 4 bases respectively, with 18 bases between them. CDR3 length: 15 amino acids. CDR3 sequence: CASSTSRAVVYGYTF. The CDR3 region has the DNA TGTGCCAGCAGTACTTCTCGGGCAGTGGTCTATGGCTACACCTTC.

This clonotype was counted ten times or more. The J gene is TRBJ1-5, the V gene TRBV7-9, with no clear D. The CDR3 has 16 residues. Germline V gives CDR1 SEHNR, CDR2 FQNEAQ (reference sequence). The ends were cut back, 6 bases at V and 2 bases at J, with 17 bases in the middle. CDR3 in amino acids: CASSSGPRKGNQPQHF. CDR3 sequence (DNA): TGTGCCAGCAGTTCCGGGCCAAGGAAGGGCAATCAGCCCCAGCATTTT.

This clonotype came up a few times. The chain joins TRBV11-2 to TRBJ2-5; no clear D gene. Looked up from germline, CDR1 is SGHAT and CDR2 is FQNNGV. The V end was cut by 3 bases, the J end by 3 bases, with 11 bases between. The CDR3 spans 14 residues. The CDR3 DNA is TGTGCCAGCAGCTTCCGACCTTCGAAAGAGACCCAGTACTTC. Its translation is CASSFRPSKETQYF. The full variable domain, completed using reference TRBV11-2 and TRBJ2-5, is EAGVAQSPRYKIIEKRQSVAFWCNPISGHATLYWYQQILGQGPKLLIQFQNNGVVDDSQLPKDRFSAERLKGVDSTLKIQPAKLEDSAVYLCASSFRPSKETQYFGPGTRLLVL.

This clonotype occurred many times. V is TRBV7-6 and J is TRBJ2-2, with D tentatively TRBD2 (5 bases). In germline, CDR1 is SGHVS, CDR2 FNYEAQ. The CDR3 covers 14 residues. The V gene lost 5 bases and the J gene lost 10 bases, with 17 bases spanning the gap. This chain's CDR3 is CASSRGIGHPELFF. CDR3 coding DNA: TGTGCCAGCAGCAGAGGGATAGGCCACCCGGAGCTGTTTTTT.

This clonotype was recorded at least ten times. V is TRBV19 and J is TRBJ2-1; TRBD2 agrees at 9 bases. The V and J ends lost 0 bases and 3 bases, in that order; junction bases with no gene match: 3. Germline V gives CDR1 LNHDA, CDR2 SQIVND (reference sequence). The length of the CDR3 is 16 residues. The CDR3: CASSIESSGIYNEQFF. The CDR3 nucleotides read TGTGCCAGTAGTATAGAGTCTAGCGGGATCTACAATGAGCAGTTCTTC.